The rows below give T cell receptor beta chains drawn from one sample of a study of early T cells in non-severe SARS-CoV-2 infection. TCRdb independently ran MiXCR on the 5' RACE reads; one entry per CDR3 protein. Of roughly 17,000 distinct CDR3 sequences listed, around 5.6% were seen once; the top ten hold less than 8%. The sample was whole blood, taken at baseline. The receptors derive from an adult who was a healthcare worker with PCR-confirmed SARS-CoV-2 infection or an uninfected control (not recorded which). CDR3s include the opening cysteine and the closing phenylalanine or tryptophan. Each record gives: clone size, D gene, V gene, CDR3 length, J gene, CDR3 DNA, CDR3 protein. D genes are given only for firm matches. For some rows the clone size is stated as once, few or many, or as a class when expanded; others skip it.

many	-	TRBV2	11	TRBJ2-7	TGTGCCAGCAGTGTCTCCTACGAGCAGTACTTC	CASSVSYEQYF
many	-	TRBV7-7	13	TRBJ2-1	TGTGCCAGCAGCCTCGGACCATACAATGAGCAGTTCTTC	CASSLGPYNEQFF
-	-	TRBV11-2	13	TRBJ2-7	TGTGCCAGCAGGGTCCGGGCAGTTACGGAGCAGTACTTC	CASRVRAVTEQYF
many	-	TRBV7-6	14	TRBJ1-2	TGTGCCAGCAGCCGTGACGGACTGTCCGGTGGCTACACCTTC	CASSRDGLSGGYTF
many	-	TRBV5-6	13	TRBJ1-1	TGTGCCAGCAGCCAAGACCGGGTCACTGAAGCTTTCTTT	CASSQDRVTEAFF
few	-	TRBV9	15	TRBJ2-3	TGTGCCAGCAGCGTAACGTTGTTAGCAGCAGATACGCAGTATTTT	CASSVTLLAADTQYF
many	TRBD2	TRBV7-9	16	TRBJ2-3	TGTGCCAGCAGCCCCCGCGCCACTAGCGGGGGAGATACGCAGTATTTT	CASSPRATSGGDTQYF
few	-	TRBV5-1	14	TRBJ2-3	TGCGCCAGCAGCTTATTGGGGATCACAGATACGCAGTATTTT	CASSLLGITDTQYF
-	-	TRBV10-2	14	TRBJ1-1	TGCGCCAGCAGCACACTCGACGGGAACACTGAAGCTTTCTTT	CASSTLDGNTEAFF
many	TRBD1	TRBV6-2/TRBV6-3	15	TRBJ2-1	TGTGCCAGCAGTTACTCGAGGGGGCCTACACAAAAGCAGTTCTTC	CASSYSRGPTQKQFF
medium-sized	TRBD1	TRBV5-6	18	TRBJ2-6	TGTGCCAGCAGCCCAGACAGGGTACCTGGCCCTGGGGCCAACGTCCTGACTTTC	CASSPDRVPGPGANVLTF
many	-	TRBV10-3	14	TRBJ1-4	TGTGCCATCAGTCCTGGGTTGATGGGTGAAAAACTGTTTTTT	CAISPGLMGEKLFF
many	-	TRBV6-1	16	TRBJ2-5	TGTGCCAGCAGTGAAGAGGGAGGGAGGGGGTCGGAGACCCAGTACTTC	CASSEEGGRGSETQYF
-	TRBD1	TRBV6-5	15	TRBJ1-1	TGTGCCAGCAGTTACTCGAGGGCAGGGGGTGGTGAAGTTTTCTTT	CASSYSRAGGGEVFF
many	-	TRBV5-1	11	TRBJ2-5	TGCGCCAGCAGCTACCAAGAGACCCAGTACTTC	CASSYQETQYF
many	-	TRBV19	11	TRBJ2-2	TGTGCCGGCGGAGACACCGGGGAGCTGTTTTTT	CAGGDTGELFF
many	-	TRBV19	13	TRBJ1-5	TGTGCCAGTAGTATGCCGTCGATTCAGCCCCAGCATTTT	CASSMPSIQPQHF
many	TRBD2	TRBV7-3	12	TRBJ2-1	TGTGCCAGCAGCTTAAGCGGGGGTGAGCAGTTCTTC	CASSLSGGEQFF
many	TRBD2	TRBV6-5	16	TRBJ2-3	TGTGCCAGCAGTAAGGGACTAGCGGGGGGCACAGATACGCAGTATTTT	CASSKGLAGGTDTQYF
many	-	TRBV24-1	13	TRBJ2-3	TGTGCCACCAGTGAGGTTAGCACAGATACGCAGTATTTT	CATSEVSTDTQYF
many	TRBD1	TRBV6-5	14	TRBJ1-6	TGTGCCAGCAGTTACCAGGGGGTTCGTTCACCCCTCCACTTT	CASSYQGVRSPLHF
few	-	TRBV11-2	13	TRBJ2-1	TGTGCCAGCAGCTTGGATAGGTTGGGGGAGCAGTTCTTC	CASSLDRLGEQFF
many	TRBD1	TRBV7-2	17	TRBJ2-1	TGTGCCAGCAGCTTAGTCTTGAGGGGGCTATCCTACAATGAGCAGTTCTTC	CASSLVLRGLSYNEQFF
many	TRBD2	TRBV2	14	TRBJ2-7	TGTGCCAGCAGTAGAATAGCGGGGGCCTACGAGCAGTACTTC	CASSRIAGAYEQYF
many	TRBD1	TRBV7-8	15	TRBJ2-1	TGTGCCAGCAAGGCCGGGACAGACTCCTACAATGAGCAGTTCTTC	CASKAGTDSYNEQFF
few	-	TRBV7-9	15	TRBJ2-6	TGTGCCAGCAGCACAGAAGCGGCTGGGGCCAACGTCCTGACTTTC	CASSTEAAGANVLTF
many	-	TRBV29-1	13	TRBJ1-4	TGCAGCGTTCGCTGGGACGCTGATGAAAAACTGTTTTTT	CSVRWDADEKLFF
many	TRBD1	TRBV20-1	13	TRBJ1-1	TGCAGTGTCAGGGGGCGCGCAAACACTGAAGCTTTCTTT	CSVRGRANTEAFF
-	-	TRBV29-1	11	TRBJ2-7	TGCAGCGTTGTGACAGCCTACGAGCAGTACTTC	CSVVTAYEQYF
medium-sized	-	TRBV11-2	16	TRBJ2-7	TGTGCCAGCAGCTTAGTTTACCAGGGTCGAGAGTACGAGCAGTACTTC	CASSLVYQGREYEQYF
many	TRBD1	TRBV20-1	13	TRBJ1-2	TGCAGTGCTAATCAAGACAGGGTGAAAGGCTACACCTTC	CSANQDRVKGYTF
many	-	TRBV6-5	17	TRBJ1-1	TGTGCCAGCAGTCTATACAGGGCGGGAAGCGAACCGCGGGATGCTTTCTTT	CASSLYRAGSEPRDAFF
many	TRBD2	TRBV6-2/TRBV6-3	16	TRBJ2-3	TGTGCCAGCAGGAACCGGGAGCGGGGAAGCACAGATACGCAGTATTTT	CASRNRERGSTDTQYF